The 6 T cell receptor beta chains in this list originate from one sample, sequenced in a study of PD-1 blockade in classical Hodgkin lymphoma. Time point: cycle 4 day 1 (C4D1), after six to seven weeks of nivolumab. Every single patient, without exception, relapsed after autologous stem cell transplantation, and brentuximab vedotin exposure varied. The assay was immunoSEQ multiplex PCR, and TCRdb's table has in-frame clones only and misses some. The top ten clones hold 7.8% of a sample with approximately 17,000 clones, roughly 65% of them seen once. Sequenced material: peripheral blood mononuclear cells (PBMCs), taken before the fourth cycle of nivolumab. The source is a human donor with classical Hodgkin lymphoma.

V and J are TRBV5-5 and TRBJ2-7; D may be TRBD1 (5 bases). There are 17 residues in the CDR3. In germline, CDR1 is SGHKS, CDR2 YYEKEE (reference sequence). Trimming pared 3 bases from V and 2 bases from J, leaving 21 bases between. The CDR3 coding sequence is TGTGCCAGCAGCTATAGGATCGTCCTCGACAGAACCTACGAGCAGTACTTC. Amino acid sequence: CASSYRIVLDRTYEQYF.

This sequence joins TRBV27 and TRBJ2-5; possibly TRBD1 or TRBD2 for D (5 bases each). In germline, CDR1 is MNHEY, CDR2 SMNVEV (reference sequence). The CDR3 consists of 16 residues. V was pared by 6 bases and J by 0 bases, with 17 bases between. CDR3 in amino acids: CASSPLGLGDQETQYF. In DNA form, the CDR3 reads TGTGCCAGCAGCCCTCTTGGGTTGGGGGACCAAGAGACCCAGTACTTC.

This chain uses TRBV5-5 with TRBJ1-4, with 7 bases fitting TRBD1. Germline V gene sequence: CDR1 SGHKS, CDR2 YYEKEE (reference sequence). V shed 2 bases and J 3 bases; nucleotides not matched to a gene: 4. The CDR3 is 15 residues long. The CDR3 reads CASSFPGGPNEKLFF. The CDR3 DNA reads TGTGCCAGCAGCTTCCCAGGGGGTCCTAATGAAAAACTGTTTTTT.

In this sample, this clone turned up once. The chain links TRBV11-2 to TRBJ1-3; D is perhaps TRBD1 (6 bases). CDR1 SGHAT and CDR2 FQNNGV come from the germline V gene. Trimming stripped 0 bases from V and 0 bases from J, with 12 bases between. This CDR3 is built from 17 residues. CDR3 protein: CASSLDLGTNSGNTIYF. The CDR3 DNA is TGTGCCAGCAGCTTAGATCTTGGGACAAACTCTGGAAACACCATATATTTT.

The chain couples TRBV2 to TRBJ2-1; TRBD2 is a possible D gene (6 bases). The CDR3 contains 14 residues. V dropped 4 bases and J dropped 5 bases, with 12 bases sitting between them. CDR1 and CDR2 from the germline V gene are SNHLY and FYNNEI. The chain's CDR3 is CASSVRLVDNEQFF. The CDR3 DNA follows: TGTGCCAGCAGTGTCAGACTAGTCGACAATGAGCAGTTCTTC.

The rearrangement uses TRBV5-1 and TRBJ2-7, with 9 bases aligning to TRBD2. Germline assignment: CDR1 SGHRS and CDR2 YFSETQ. V lost 2 bases and J lost 3; bases outside the gene matches: 6. CDR3 length: 15 amino acids. The CDR3 sequence: CASSFFRGRGYEQYF. The CDR3 DNA is TGCGCCAGCAGCTTTTTTCGCGGGAGGGGCTACGAGCAGTACTTC.